This is a list of T cell receptor beta chains from one sample in a study of Ad26.COV2.S vaccination and SARS-CoV-2 variants. The protocol was immunoSEQ multiplex PCR, while the TCRdb copy is restricted to in-frame clones and leaves out a portion. This table holds a few hundred thousand clones, around 87% found once. The source was peripheral blood, collected in a trial of Ad26.COV2.S vaccine versus placebo. All receptors derive from a person between 18 and 65 years old who received the Ad26.COV2.S COVID-19 vaccine or a placebo. The CDR3 runs from the conserved cysteine through the conserved F or W. D genes are given only for firm matches. Where a row states a size, it is once, few, many or the class of an expanded clone; other rows omit it.

abundance	v_gene	d_gene	j_gene	CDR3aa	CDR3nt
NA	TRBV11-1	TRBD1	TRBJ2-7	CASSGDRGPSYEQYF	TGTGCCAGCAGCGGAGACAGGGGGCCTTCCTACGAGCAGTACTTC
once	TRBV4-1	TRBD2	TRBJ2-4	CASSPGLAGGLAKNIQYF	TGCGCCAGCAGCCCGGGACTAGCGGGAGGGCTAGCCAAAAACATTCAGTACTTC
once	TRBV27	NA	TRBJ2-5	CASNGGSQETQYF	TGTGCCAGCAACGGGGGCAGCCAAGAGACCCAGTACTTC
NA	TRBV27	NA	TRBJ1-1	CASSLLPRGLTEAFF	TGTGCCAGCAGTTTATTACCGCGGGGACTCACTGAAGCTTTCTTT
NA	TRBV6-1	NA	TRBJ2-7	CASSARGDRWVDEQYF	TGTGCCAGCAGTGCTCGAGGCGACAGGTGGGTGGACGAGCAGTACTTC
NA	TRBV2	NA	TRBJ2-1	CASRLSVEQFF	TGTGCCAGCAGGTTAAGCGTTGAGCAGTTCTTC
NA	TRBV19	NA	TRBJ1-1	CASSMGVGSGRVLTEAFF	TGTGCCAGTAGTATGGGAGTCGGAAGCGGAAGGGTCCTCACTGAAGCTTTCTTT
NA	TRBV5-1	NA	TRBJ1-4	CASATGTYEKLFF	TGCGCCAGCGCAACCGGGACATATGAAAAACTGTTTTTT
NA	TRBV19	NA	TRBJ2-4	CASSYGDQNIQYF	TGTGCCAGTAGCTACGGGGACCAAAACATTCAGTACTTC
NA	TRBV4-2	NA	TRBJ2-7	CASSDPSDEQYF	TGTGCCAGCAGCGACCCGTCGGACGAGCAGTACTTC
NA	TRBV4-1	TRBD2	TRBJ2-7	CASSHSRTSGYDPYEQYF	TGCGCCAGCAGCCACAGCCGGACTAGCGGGTATGATCCGTACGAGCAGTACTTC
once	TRBV18	NA	TRBJ1-4	CASSPFGQGEEKLFF	TGTGCCAGCTCACCTTTCGGGCAGGGTGAGGAAAAACTGTTTTTT
NA	TRBV28	TRBD1	TRBJ2-7	CASSQTGANNYEQYF	TGTGCCAGCAGTCAGACAGGGGCCAATAATTACGAGCAGTACTTC
NA	TRBV18	TRBD1	TRBJ1-4	CASSPPGQINEKLFF	TGTGCCAGCTCACCCCCGGGACAGATTAATGAAAAACTGTTTTTT
few	TRBV7-9	NA	TRBJ1-5	CASSPGNNQPQHF	TGTGCCAGCAGCCCCGGCAACAATCAGCCCCAGCATTTT
once	TRBV2	NA	TRBJ1-2	CASSPVLNYGYTF	TGTGCCAGCAGTCCGGTTTTAAACTATGGCTACACCTTC
NA	TRBV7-9	TRBD2	TRBJ2-1	CASSPSSGGPNNEQFF	TGTGCCAGCAGCCCTTCTAGCGGGGGGCCCAACAATGAGCAGTTCTTC
once	TRBV29-1	NA	TRBJ2-7	CSVELDGLTSRQYF	TGCAGCGTTGAGTTAGATGGACTAACCAGTAGACAGTACTTC
NA	TRBV10-2	NA	TRBJ2-3	CASGQPSGADTQYF	TGCGCCAGCGGCCAGCCTTCGGGAGCAGATACGCAGTATTTT
NA	TRBV25-1	NA	TRBJ1-2	CASQGTALGYTF	TGTGCCAGCCAAGGGACCGCCCTAGGCTACACCTTC
few	TRBV11-2	TRBD1	TRBJ1-1	CASSLNQGGTEAFF	TGTGCCAGCAGCTTAAATCAGGGGGGGACTGAAGCTTTCTTT
NA	TRBV27	NA	TRBJ1-6	CASSTIYNSPLHF	TGTGCCAGCAGTACAATCTATAATTCACCCCTCCACTTT
NA	TRBV2	TRBD1	TRBJ1-3	CASSELGTANTIYF	TGTGCCAGCAGTGAGCTCGGGACAGCCAACACCATATATTTT
NA	TRBV5-1	TRBD1	TRBJ1-6	CASSLRQGAYNSPLHF	TGCGCCAGCAGCTTGAGACAGGGGGCCTATAATTCACCCCTCCACTTT
NA	TRBV19	TRBD2	TRBJ2-1	CASSIGGGVRNEQFF	TGTGCCAGTAGTATAGGGGGGGGAGTTCGAAATGAGCAGTTCTTC
NA	TRBV14	NA	TRBJ2-1	CASSQAGGFMQFF	TGTGCCAGCAGCCAAGCTGGTGGGTTCATGCAGTTCTTC
few	TRBV27	NA	TRBJ1-6	CASSGSYNSPLHF	TGTGCCAGCAGTGGCTCCTATAATTCACCCCTCCACTTT
NA	TRBV5-5	NA	TRBJ2-7	CASSGRTAPSYEQYF	TGTGCCAGCAGCGGCCGGACGGCCCCTAGCTACGAGCAGTACTTC
NA	TRBV18	NA	TRBJ1-1	CASSPIRHGMMMGREVAEAFF	TGTGCCAGCTCACCAATCAGACATGGGATGATGATGGGCAGGGAGGTCGCTGAAGCTTTCTTT
NA	TRBV11-3	NA	TRBJ2-3	CASSPGARGADTQYF	TGTGCCAGCAGCCCAGGAGCCAGGGGAGCAGATACGCAGTATTTT
NA	TRBV6-5	NA	TRBJ2-3	CASTRATDTQYF	TGTGCCAGCACCAGGGCGACAGATACGCAGTATTTT
NA	TRBV18	TRBD1	TRBJ1-5	CASSPTGGNQPQHF	TGTGCCAGCTCACCAACAGGGGGCAATCAGCCCCAGCATTTT
NA	TRBV7-9	TRBD1	TRBJ1-3	CASSTPGWDSSGNTIYF	TGTGCCAGCAGTACCCCCGGTTGGGACAGCTCTGGAAACACCATATATTTT
NA	TRBV5-1	NA	TRBJ1-2	CASSPEAFPPGYGYTF	TGCGCCAGCAGCCCGGAGGCGTTCCCGCCTGGCTATGGCTACACCTTC
NA	TRBV11-2	TRBD1	TRBJ1-2	CASSPDRGGGYTF	TGTGCCAGCAGCCCGGACAGGGGAGGTGGCTACACCTTC
NA	TRBV5-1	TRBD1	TRBJ2-7	CASSPTGPTHEQYF	TGCGCCAGCAGCCCGACAGGGCCGACGCACGAGCAGTACTTC
NA	TRBV18	NA	TRBJ1-1	CASSPLLGVNTEAFF	TGTGCCAGCTCACCACTTCTGGGCGTGAACACTGAAGCTTTCTTT
NA	TRBV6-2/TRBV6-3	TRBD2	TRBJ2-1	CASSYRGLAVNEQFF	TGTGCCAGCAGTTACCGGGGACTAGCGGTAAATGAGCAGTTCTTC
NA	TRBV16	NA	TRBJ1-2	CASSQGVDGNYGYTF	TGTGCCAGCAGCCAAGGAGTGGATGGGAACTATGGCTACACCTTC
NA	TRBV11-2	NA	TRBJ2-3	CASSIGWRATDTQYF	TGTGCCAGCAGTATCGGGTGGCGGGCAACAGATACGCAGTATTTT
NA	TRBV12-5	NA	TRBJ2-1	CASGLDGGGGVRNEQFF	TGTGCTAGTGGTTTGGATGGAGGGGGGGGCGTTAGGAATGAGCAGTTCTTC
NA	TRBV3-1/TRBV3-2	TRBD2	TRBJ2-1	CASSQGGNEQFF	TGTGCCAGCAGCCAGGGGGGGAATGAGCAGTTCTTC
NA	TRBV5-6	TRBD1	TRBJ2-3	CASSHPNTGVGDTQYF	TGTGCCAGCAGCCACCCGAATACAGGGGTAGGGGATACGCAGTATTTT
NA	TRBV12-3/TRBV12-4	NA	TRBJ1-4	CASAPNTNEKLFF	TGTGCCAGCGCTCCCAATACTAATGAAAAACTGTTTTTT
NA	TRBV5-8	NA	TRBJ1-3	CATSRGAAGNTIYF	TGTGCCACCTCCCGGGGGGCTGCTGGAAACACCATATATTTT
few	TRBV5-4	TRBD1	TRBJ2-7	CASSRNRGEQYF	TGTGCCAGCAGCCGAAACAGGGGCGAGCAGTACTTC
NA	TRBV6-2/TRBV6-3	TRBD2	TRBJ2-3	CASSPGLAGGANTQYF	TGTGCCAGCAGCCCGGGACTAGCGGGGGGTGCGAATACGCAGTATTTT
NA	TRBV27	TRBD1	TRBJ2-2	CASSFGTGVGELFF	TGTGCCAGCAGTTTCGGGACAGGGGTCGGGGAGCTGTTTTTT
NA	TRBV7-8	TRBD1	TRBJ1-6	CASSLPGGTPLHF	TGTGCCAGCAGCCTACCAGGGGGTACACCCCTCCACTTT
NA	TRBV10-2	NA	TRBJ2-3	CASSGSGRAQYF	TGCGCCAGCAGTGGGTCGGGGCGAGCGCAGTATTTT